The text below deals with one TCR beta chain. As yet, its antigen is unknown. The data are from a study of T-cell memory formation after mild COVID-19. The wider study: Most TCR clusters belonged to a single donor.

General study points: Within pre-infection memory, some responding clones were found, suggesting cross-reactive memory joined. The study found balanced CD4/CD8 in clones contracting day 15 to 85 and a CD4+ lean in later expanders.

Each CDR3 protein is one row after TCRdb ran MiXCR on the 5' RACE reads. The sample has some 190,000 distinct CDR3 sequences, under 20% seen once. CDR3 size: 10 residues. The germline CDR1 and CDR2 sequences are GTSNPN and SVGIG (reference sequence). This clonotype was obtained from an adult woman who had mild COVID-19 (a few samples of this study predate the infection). Cell type and time point are not known. Sequenced material: PBMCs or a T cell subset sorted from them (not recorded which). The rearrangement links TRBV30 to TRBJ2-7; possible D gene TRBD2, 5 bases. CDR3 DNA sequence: TGTGTGGCTGGAGGCTACGAGCAGTACTTC. Encoded protein: CVAGGYEQYF.